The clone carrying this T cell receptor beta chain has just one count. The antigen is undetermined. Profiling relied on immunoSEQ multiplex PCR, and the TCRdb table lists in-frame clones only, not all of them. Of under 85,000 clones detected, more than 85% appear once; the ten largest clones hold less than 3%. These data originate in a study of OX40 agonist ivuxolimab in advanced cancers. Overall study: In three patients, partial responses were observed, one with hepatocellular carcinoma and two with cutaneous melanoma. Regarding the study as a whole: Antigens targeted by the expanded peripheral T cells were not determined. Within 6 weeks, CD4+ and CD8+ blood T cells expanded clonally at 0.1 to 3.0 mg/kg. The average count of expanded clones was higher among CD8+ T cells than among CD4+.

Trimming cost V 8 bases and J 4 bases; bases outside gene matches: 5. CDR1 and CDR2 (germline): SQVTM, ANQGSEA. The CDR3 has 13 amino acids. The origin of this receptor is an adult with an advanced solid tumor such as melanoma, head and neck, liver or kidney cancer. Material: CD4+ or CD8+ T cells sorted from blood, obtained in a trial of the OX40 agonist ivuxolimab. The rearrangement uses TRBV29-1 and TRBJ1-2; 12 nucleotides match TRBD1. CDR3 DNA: TGCAGCACCAAGGGACAGGGGGCCTATGGCTACACCTTC. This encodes CSTKGQGAYGYTF.